This T cell receptor beta chain stems from a study of beta chain features in type 1 diabetes. The table lists this clone with a few counts. Germline-derived CDR1 and CDR2 are SGDLS and YYNGEE. This CDR3 is built from 13 residues. Trimming left V 5 bases short and J 5 bases short, with 12 bases between. TCRB transcripts that were expressed got sequenced, as all of the isolated RNA had been reverse transcribed. Method: immunoSEQ multiplex PCR; TCRdb's copy keeps in-frame clones and lacks some. The sample comprises roughly 150,000 clones, 11% of which are singletons, and under 2.5% rests with the top ten.

This rearrangement joins TRBV9 to TRBJ2-3; D may be TRBD2 (6 bases). The specimen was central memory CD4+ T cells from blood. The receptor's source is a man younger than 35 in good health. The CDR3 region is CASRPSAGDTQYF. The CDR3 region has the DNA TGTGCCAGCAGGCCCTCAGCGGGAGATACGCAGTATTTT.